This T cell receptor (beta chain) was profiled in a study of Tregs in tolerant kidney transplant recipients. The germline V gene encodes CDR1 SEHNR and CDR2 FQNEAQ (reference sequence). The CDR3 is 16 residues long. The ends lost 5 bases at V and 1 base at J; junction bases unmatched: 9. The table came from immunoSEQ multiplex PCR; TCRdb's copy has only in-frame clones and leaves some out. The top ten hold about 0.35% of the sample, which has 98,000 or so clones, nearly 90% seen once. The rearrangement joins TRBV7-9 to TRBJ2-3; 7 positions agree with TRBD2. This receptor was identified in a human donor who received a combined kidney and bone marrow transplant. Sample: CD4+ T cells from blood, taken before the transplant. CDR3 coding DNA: TGTGCCAGCAGCCCGAGACTAGCAAAGGGCACAGATACGCAGTATTTT. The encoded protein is CASSPRLAKGTDTQYF.